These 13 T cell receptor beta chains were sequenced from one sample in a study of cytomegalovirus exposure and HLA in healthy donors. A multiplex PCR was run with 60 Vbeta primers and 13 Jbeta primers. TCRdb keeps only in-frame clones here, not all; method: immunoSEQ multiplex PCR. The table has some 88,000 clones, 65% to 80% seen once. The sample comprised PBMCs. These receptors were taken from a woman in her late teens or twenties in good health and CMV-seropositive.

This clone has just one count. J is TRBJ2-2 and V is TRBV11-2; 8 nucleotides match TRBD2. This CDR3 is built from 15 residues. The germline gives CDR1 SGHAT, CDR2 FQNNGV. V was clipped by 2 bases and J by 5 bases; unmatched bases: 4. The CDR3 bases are TGTGCCAGCAGCTTAAGCGGGAGAAGGACCGGGGAGCTGTTTTTT. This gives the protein CASSLSGRRTGELFF.

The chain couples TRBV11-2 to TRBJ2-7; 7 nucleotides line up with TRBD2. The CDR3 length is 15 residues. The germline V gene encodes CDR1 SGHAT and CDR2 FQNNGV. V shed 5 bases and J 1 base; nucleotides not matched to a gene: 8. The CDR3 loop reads CASSLFGGRSYEQYF. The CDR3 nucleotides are TGTGCCAGCAGCCTCTTTGGCGGGAGATCCTACGAGCAGTACTTC. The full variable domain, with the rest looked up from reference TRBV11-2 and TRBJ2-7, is EAGVAQSPRYKIIEKRQSVAFWCNPISGHATLYWYQQILGQGPKLLIQFQNNGVVDDSQLPKDRFSAERLKGVDSTLKIQPAKLEDSAVYLCASSLFGGRSYEQYFGPGTRLTVT.

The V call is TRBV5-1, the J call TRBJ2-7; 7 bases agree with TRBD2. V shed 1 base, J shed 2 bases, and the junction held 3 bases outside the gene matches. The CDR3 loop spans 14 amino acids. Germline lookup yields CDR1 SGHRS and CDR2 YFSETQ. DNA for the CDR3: TGCGCCAGCAGCTTGTTCGGGGGGACCTACGAGCAGTACTTC. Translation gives CASSLFGGTYEQYF.

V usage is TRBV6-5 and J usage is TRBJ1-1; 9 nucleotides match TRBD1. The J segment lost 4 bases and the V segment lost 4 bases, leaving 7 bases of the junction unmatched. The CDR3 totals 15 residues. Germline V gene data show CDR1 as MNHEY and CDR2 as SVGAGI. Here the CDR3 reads CASSSSTGGGTEAFF. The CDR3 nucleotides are TGTGCCAGCAGTTCCTCCACAGGGGGCGGCACTGAAGCTTTCTTT.

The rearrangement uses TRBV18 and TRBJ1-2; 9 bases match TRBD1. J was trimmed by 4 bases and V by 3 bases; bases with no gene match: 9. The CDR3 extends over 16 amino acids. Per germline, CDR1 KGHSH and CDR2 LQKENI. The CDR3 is CASSPTPGTGSYGYTF. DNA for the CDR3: TGTGCCAGCTCACCGACACCCGGGACAGGGTCCTATGGCTACACCTTC.

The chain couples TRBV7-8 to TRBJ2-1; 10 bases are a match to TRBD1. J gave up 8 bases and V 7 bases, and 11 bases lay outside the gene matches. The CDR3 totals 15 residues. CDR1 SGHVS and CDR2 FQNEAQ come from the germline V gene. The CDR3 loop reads CASTVRDRGRDEQFF. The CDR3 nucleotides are TGTGCCAGCACCGTCCGGGACAGGGGTAGGGATGAGCAGTTCTTC.

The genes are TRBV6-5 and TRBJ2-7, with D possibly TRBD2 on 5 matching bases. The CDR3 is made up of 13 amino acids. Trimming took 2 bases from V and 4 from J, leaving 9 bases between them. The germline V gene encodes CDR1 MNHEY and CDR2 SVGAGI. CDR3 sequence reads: CASSYGSNYEQYF. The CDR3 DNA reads TGTGCCAGCAGTTACGGGAGCAATTACGAGCAGTACTTC.

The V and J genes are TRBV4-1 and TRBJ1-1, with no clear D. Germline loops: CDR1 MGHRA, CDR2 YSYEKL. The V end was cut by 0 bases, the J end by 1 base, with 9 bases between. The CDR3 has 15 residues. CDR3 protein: CASSQDREANTEAFF. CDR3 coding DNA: TGCGCCAGCAGCCAAGATCGGGAGGCGAACACTGAAGCTTTCTTT.

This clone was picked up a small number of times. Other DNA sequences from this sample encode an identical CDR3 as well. The CDR3 sequence: CASIPRSGRVGNTGELFF. The CDR3 DNA follows: TGTGCCAGCATCCCCCGGAGCGGGAGGGTCGGGAACACCGGGGAGCTGTTTTTT. V gene TRBV28 combines with J gene TRBJ2-2; 10 bases match TRBD2. This CDR3 spans 18 amino acids. V lost 7 bases, J lost 1 base, and 12 bases stayed unmatched. Germline V gene lookup returns CDR1 MDHEN and CDR2 SYDVKM.

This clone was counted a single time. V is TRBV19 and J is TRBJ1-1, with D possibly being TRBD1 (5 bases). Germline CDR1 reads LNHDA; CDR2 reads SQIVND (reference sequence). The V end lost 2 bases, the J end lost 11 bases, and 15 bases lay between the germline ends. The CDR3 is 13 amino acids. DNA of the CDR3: TGTGCCAGTAGTATAATTGGGGCATCCGGGGCTTTCTTT. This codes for CASSIIGASGAFF.

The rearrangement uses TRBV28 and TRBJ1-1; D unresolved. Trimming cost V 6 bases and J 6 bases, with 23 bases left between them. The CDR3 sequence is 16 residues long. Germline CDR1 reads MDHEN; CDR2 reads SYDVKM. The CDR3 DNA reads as TGTGCCAGCAGGCCCTCGGGAGGGAGTATTATGGCTGAAGCTTTCTTT. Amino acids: CASRPSGGSIMAEAFF.

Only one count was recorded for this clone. The CDR3 nucleotides read TGTGCCAGCAGCTTCGGACTACCAGCCTTTTCATATGCGAACACCGGGGAGCTGTTTTTT. Translation gives CASSFGLPAFSYANTGELFF. The chain couples TRBV7-8 to TRBJ2-2; D perhaps matches TRBD2 (6 bases). Per the germline V gene, CDR1 is SGHVS and CDR2 is FQNEAQ. This CDR3 is 20 amino acids long. V was cut by 3 bases and J by 0 bases, with 23 bases left in between.

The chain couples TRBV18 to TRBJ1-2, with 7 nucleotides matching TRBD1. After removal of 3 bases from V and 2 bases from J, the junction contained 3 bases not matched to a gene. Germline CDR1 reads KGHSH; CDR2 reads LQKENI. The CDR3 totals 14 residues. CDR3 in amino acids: CASSPMGQNYGYTF. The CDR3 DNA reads TGTGCCAGCTCACCCATGGGACAGAACTATGGCTACACCTTC.